A selection of T cell receptor beta chains follows, all from one sample in a study of shared clonotypes between healthy human individuals. Produced via immunoSEQ multiplex PCR; TCRdb's table is partial and in-frame only. The sample carries 2 million to 3 million clones, approximately 93% recorded once. The sequencing sample was made of naive CD4+ T cells from PBMCs. The source of these receptors is a man aged 18 to 29 in good health. Some clones in this sample may be carry-over from other donors' samples. The CDR3 runs from the conserved cysteine through the conserved F or W. A D gene is named only where the DNA matches it firmly. Rows give clone size only sometimes, using once, few, many, or a class for an expanded clone.

d_call	v_call	j_call	clone_size	cdr3_aa	cdr3_nt
TRBD1	TRBV28	TRBJ2-3	.	CASSPGTGSTDTQYF	TGTGCCAGCAGTCCCGGGACAGGTAGCACAGATACGCAGTATTTT
.	TRBV6-5	TRBJ1-6	.	CASRRDLNSPLHF	TGTGCCAGTCGCCGGGATCTGAATTCACCCCTCCACTTT
TRBD1	TRBV19	TRBJ1-1	.	CASSIDSGGARTEAFF	TGTGCCAGTAGTATAGACTCAGGGGGCGCGAGGACTGAAGCTTTCTTT
.	TRBV7-3	TRBJ2-3	.	CASSFGGGGNTDTQYF	TGTGCCAGCAGCTTTGGGGGCGGCGGGAACACAGATACGCAGTATTTT
TRBD1	TRBV6-1	TRBJ1-3	.	CASSEFRGAGNTIYF	TGTGCCAGCAGTGAATTCAGGGGGGCTGGAAACACCATATATTTT
.	TRBV2	TRBJ1-2	.	CASSEALLLSTSYGYTF	TGTGCCAGCAGTGAAGCGCTTCTATTGTCAACCTCCTATGGCTACACCTTC
.	TRBV4-2	TRBJ1-1	once	CASSQGGAYRESEAFF	TGTGCCAGCAGCCAAGGAGGGGCTTATAGGGAATCTGAAGCTTTCTTT
.	TRBV2	TRBJ2-3	.	CASRMTSTDTQYF	TGTGCCAGCAGGATGACTAGCACAGATACGCAGTATTTT
.	TRBV2	TRBJ2-1	.	CASSDPPSNEQFF	TGTGCCAGCAGTGACCCCCCCAGCAATGAGCAGTTCTTC
TRBD2	TRBV28	TRBJ2-1	.	CASSLLETSGYNEQFF	TGTGCCAGCAGTTTATTGGAGACTAGCGGCTACAATGAGCAGTTCTTC
TRBD2	TRBV6-5	TRBJ2-7	.	CASGLAGTYEQYF	TGTGCCAGCGGACTAGCGGGAACTTACGAGCAGTACTTC
.	TRBV25-1	TRBJ1-1	few	CARLLRADTGEAFF	TGTGCCAGATTACTGCGGGCCGATACAGGTGAAGCTTTCTTT
.	TRBV19	TRBJ1-5	.	CASSIEGPPYQPQHF	TGTGCCAGTAGTATAGAAGGGCCTCCGTATCAGCCCCAGCATTTT
TRBD2	TRBV11-3	TRBJ2-7	once	CASSLEAGLAGGEQYF	TGTGCCAGCAGCTTAGAGGCGGGACTAGCGGGAGGAGAGCAGTACTTC
TRBD1	TRBV5-1	TRBJ2-4	.	CASSAGQGGYTDIQYF	TGCGCCAGCAGCGCCGGACAGGGGGGTTATACAGACATTCAGTACTTC
TRBD1	TRBV27	TRBJ2-3	.	CASSFSTGGLGDTQYF	TGTGCCAGCAGTTTCTCGACAGGGGGCCTGGGGGATACGCAGTATTTT
.	TRBV9	TRBJ2-1	.	CASSLLRDTNFHEQFF	TGTGCCAGCAGCCTCTTACGGGACACTAATTTCCATGAGCAGTTCTTC
TRBD1	TRBV15	TRBJ1-1	.	CATRGSGTGDSTEAFF	TGTGCCACCAGGGGATCCGGGACAGGGGACAGCACTGAAGCTTTCTTT
.	TRBV5-1	TRBJ2-5	.	CASSPGTAETQYF	TGCGCCAGCAGCCCAGGGACGGCAGAGACCCAGTACTTC
.	TRBV18	TRBJ2-3	.	CASSPIATADTQYF	TGTGCCAGCTCACCAATAGCGACCGCCGATACGCAGTATTTT
TRBD1	TRBV5-1	TRBJ1-6	.	CASSLGDRGRNSPLHF	TGCGCCAGCAGCTTGGGGGACAGGGGCCGGAATTCACCCCTCCACTTT
.	TRBV9	TRBJ2-6	.	CASTPGRGSGANVLTF	TGTGCCAGCACCCCGGGACGGGGAAGCGGGGCCAACGTCCTGACTTTC
TRBD2	TRBV5-4	TRBJ2-1	.	CASSSGTSGSNEQFF	TGTGCCAGCAGCTCAGGGACTAGCGGGAGTAATGAGCAGTTCTTC
TRBD2	TRBV29-1	TRBJ2-1	.	CSVISPGGFYNEQFF	TGCAGCGTTATCTCCCCGGGGGGATTCTACAATGAGCAGTTCTTC
.	TRBV30	TRBJ1-1	once	CAWSVLRGAVTEAFF	TGTGCCTGGAGTGTTCTCCGGGGTGCGGTCACTGAAGCTTTCTTT
.	TRBV9	TRBJ1-1	few	CASSVSGAWGTEAFF	TGTGCCAGCAGCGTATCAGGGGCATGGGGTACTGAAGCTTTCTTT
TRBD2	TRBV6-1	TRBJ2-4	.	CASSEGAGLAGARNIQYF	TGTGCCAGCAGTGAAGGAGCGGGACTAGCGGGAGCGCGAAACATTCAGTACTTC
.	TRBV7-3	TRBJ2-1	.	CASSPDLDGYNEQFF	TGTGCCAGCAGCCCCGACCTAGACGGATACAATGAGCAGTTCTTC
.	TRBV7-2	TRBJ2-2	.	CASSLIQGEGRGELFF	TGTGCCAGCAGCCTAATCCAGGGGGAGGGCCGAGGGGAGCTGTTTTTT
TRBD2	TRBV5-1	TRBJ2-7	.	CASRLAGGAPSYEQYF	TGCGCCAGCCGCCTAGCGGGAGGCGCACCTTCCTACGAGCAGTACTTC
TRBD1	TRBV7-9	TRBJ2-3	once	CASSLFGQGTDTQYF	TGTGCCAGCAGCTTATTTGGACAGGGCACAGATACGCAGTATTTT